This section outlines one T cell receptor beta chain sequence together with its context. These data come from a study of technical replicates of blood from a few donors. Some clones are missing from TCRdb's copy, which holds only in-frame ones; the method was immunoSEQ multiplex PCR. The data show roughly 82,000 clones, 75% to 95% seen once. Looked up from germline, CDR1 is SGHNT and CDR2 is YENEEA. The CDR3 extends over 14 amino acids. J lost 3 bases, V lost 5 bases, and 7 bases had no gene match. This TCR came from a human donor in good health. The rearrangement links TRBV11-3 to TRBJ2-7; the match to TRBD1 covers 7 bases. The sequencing input was T cells isolated from PBMCs. CDR3 nucleotides: TGTGCCAGCAGCCCCAGGGACAGTTACTACGAGCAGTACTTC. Amino acid sequence: CASSPRDSYYEQYF.